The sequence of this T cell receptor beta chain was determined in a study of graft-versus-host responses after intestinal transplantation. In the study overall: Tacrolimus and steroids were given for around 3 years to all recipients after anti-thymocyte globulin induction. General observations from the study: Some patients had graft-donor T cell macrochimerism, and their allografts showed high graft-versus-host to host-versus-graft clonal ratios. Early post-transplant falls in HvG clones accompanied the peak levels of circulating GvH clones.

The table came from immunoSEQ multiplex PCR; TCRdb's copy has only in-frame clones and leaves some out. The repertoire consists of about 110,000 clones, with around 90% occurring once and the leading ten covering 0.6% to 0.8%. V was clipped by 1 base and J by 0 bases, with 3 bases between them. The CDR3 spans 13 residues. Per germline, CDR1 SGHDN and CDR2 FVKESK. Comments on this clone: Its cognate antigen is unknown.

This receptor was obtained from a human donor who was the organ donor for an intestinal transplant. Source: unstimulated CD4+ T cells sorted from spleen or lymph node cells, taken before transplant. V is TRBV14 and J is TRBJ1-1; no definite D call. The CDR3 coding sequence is TGTGCCAGCAGCCAAGGGATGAACACTGAAGCTTTCTTT. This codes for CASSQGMNTEAFF.